These 21 T cell receptor beta chains were sequenced from one sample in a study of blood T cell repertoires in COVID-19. The method was immunoSEQ multiplex PCR; TCRdb's version includes in-frame clones alone and lacks a portion of them. The sample lists more than 75,000 clones, 80% to 90% seen once, with 4% to 5.5% in the top ten. The sequenced material came from peripheral blood. The source is a woman over 75 with acute or convalescent COVID-19.

The gene calls are TRBV5-4 and TRBJ1-2, with 11 bases that match TRBD1. V was pared by 5 bases and J by 7 bases, with 4 bases of the junction left unmatched. The CDR3 length is 13 residues. From germline, CDR1 is SGHNT and CDR2 YYREEE (reference sequence). The DNA for the CDR3 is TGTGCCAGCAGGGGACAGGGGGTTGTTGGCTACACCTTC. Translated: CASRGQGVVGYTF.

The chain is built from TRBV9 and TRBJ2-7, with 11 bases that match TRBD2. Germline trimming cut 3 bases from V and 6 bases from J; bases unmatched to any gene: 5. The CDR3 covers 14 residues. Germline V gives CDR1 SGDLS, CDR2 YYNGEE. The CDR3 region has the DNA TGTGCCAGCAGCGCTAGCGGGGGGAGACCCGAGCAGTACTTC. It encodes CASSASGGRPEQYF.

The chain joins TRBV27 to TRBJ2-1; 13 bases agree with TRBD2. The CDR3 loop spans 14 amino acids. Trimming cost V 5 bases and J 10 bases; bases outside gene matches: 5. Germline V gene lookup returns CDR1 MNHEY and CDR2 SMNVEV (reference sequence). CDR3 in amino acids: CASSPGLAGEEQFF. The CDR3 DNA reads TGTGCCAGCAGTCCTGGACTAGCGGGGGAGGAGCAGTTCTTC.

The chain carries TRBV5-1 and TRBJ1-5; D is unclear. The germline V and J ends were trimmed by 4 bases and 8 bases, with 16 bases remaining between them. The CDR3 is 14 residues long. Germline lookup yields CDR1 SGHRS and CDR2 YFSETQ. The CDR3 DNA follows: TGCGCCAGCAGCGTAGACGGAGGCTTAGAGCCCCAGCATTTT. It codes for CASSVDGGLEPQHF.

In regard to this clone: The same CDR3 can be traced to other DNA sequences in this sample. The chain links TRBV19 to TRBJ1-5; D gene uncertain. The CDR3 loop spans 15 amino acids. CDR1 LNHDA and CDR2 SQIVND come from the germline V gene (reference sequence). V lost 3 bases and J 0 bases, leaving 9 bases between the germline ends. The DNA of the CDR3 is TGTGCCAGTAGTATCGTCCAGGATAGCAATCAGCCCCAGCATTTT. Translated: CASSIVQDSNQPQHF.

The chain is built from TRBV6-5 and TRBJ2-1; 7 bases match TRBD2. Trimming cost V 0 bases and J 8 bases; bases outside gene matches: 7. In germline, CDR1 is MNHEY, CDR2 SVGAGI. The CDR3 length is 15 residues. The CDR3 DNA reads TGTGCCAGCAGTTACTCTGTGGGGGGGACGCATGAGCAGTTCTTC. It yields the protein CASSYSVGGTHEQFF.

This clone came up a few times. The gene calls are TRBV9 and TRBJ1-1; D perhaps matches TRBD1 (6 bases). The V gene lost 3 bases and the J gene lost 7 bases, with 28 bases spanning the gap. In germline, CDR1 is SGDLS, CDR2 YYNGEE. The CDR3 sequence is 18 residues long. The CDR3 protein is CASSGRTGGRDSKDEAFF. For the CDR3, the DNA is TGTGCCAGCAGCGGACGAACGGGGGGCCGGGATTCGAAGGATGAAGCTTTCTTT.

The rearrangement uses TRBV7-8 and TRBJ2-2, with D tentatively TRBD1 (6 bases). The CDR3 runs to 17 residues. The germline CDR1 and CDR2 sequences are SGHVS and FQNEAQ. V was clipped by 0 bases and J by 1 base, with 12 bases between them. The CDR3 sequence is CASSLAGASLNTGELFF. The CDR3 coding sequence is TGTGCCAGCAGCTTAGCGGGGGCTAGCTTGAACACCGGGGAGCTGTTTTTT.

This chain joins TRBV3-1 (or the pseudogene TRBV3-2) and TRBJ1-6, with D unresolved. Germline loops: CDR1 LGHDT, CDR2 YNNKEL (reference sequence). Trimming cost V 1 base and J 7 bases, with 5 bases left between them. This CDR3 contains 13 residues. CDR3 protein: CASSQAGNSPLHF. Written as DNA, the CDR3 is TGTGCCAGCAGCCAAGCGGGGAATTCACCCCTCCACTTT.

V and J are TRBV10-3 and TRBJ2-7, with D hard to call. CDR3 length: 11 amino acids. Germline loops: CDR1 ENHRY, CDR2 SYGVKD. Between the trimmed V and J ends, which lost 6 bases and 3 bases, there was a span of 6 bases. CDR3 sequence: CAISANYEQYF. The CDR3 DNA follows: TGTGCCATCAGCGCTAACTACGAGCAGTACTTC.

The V gene is TRBV30, the J gene TRBJ1-6; D is unresolved. CDR3 length: 12 residues. In germline, CDR1 is GTSNPN, CDR2 SVGIG (reference sequence). V lost 3 bases, J lost 12 bases, and 12 bases lay in between. The CDR3 loop reads CAWRSQAGPLHF. The CDR3, as DNA: TGTGCCTGGAGAAGTCAGGCCGGACCCCTCCACTTT.

This chain uses TRBV2 with TRBJ2-6, with TRBD1 matching 7 bases. CDR1 and CDR2 (germline): SNHLY, FYNNEI. The CDR3 has 15 amino acids. With V trimmed by 6 bases and J by 3 bases, 5 bases remained unmatched. Here the CDR3 reads CASSRDRVGANVLTF. CDR3 bases: TGTGCCAGCAGCCGCGACAGGGTTGGGGCCAACGTCCTGACTTTC.

The chain is built from TRBV7-8 and TRBJ1-1, with 7 bases that match TRBD1. Unmatched junction bases numbered 0, after V lost 5 bases and J lost 3 bases. CDR1 and CDR2 from the germline V gene are SGHVS and FQNEAQ. The CDR3 runs 12 residues. CDR3 sequence: CASSQGDTEAFF. CDR3 DNA sequence: TGTGCCAGCAGCCAGGGGGACACTGAAGCTTTCTTT. Using reference TRBV7-8 and TRBJ1-1 for the parts outside the CDR3, the full variable domain is GAGVSQSPRYKVAKRGQDVALRCDPISGHVSLFWYQQALGQGPEFLTYFQNEAQLDKSGLPSDRFFAERPEGSVSTLKIQRTQQEDSAVYLCASSQGDTEAFFGQGTRLTVV.

This clone was seen only once. This sequence joins TRBV19 and TRBJ1-5; 8 positions match TRBD1. Germline CDR1 LNHDA, CDR2 SQIVND (reference sequence). V shed 2 bases and J 5 bases; nucleotides not matched to a gene: 2. The CDR3 extends over 14 amino acids. The CDR3 is CASSIRQGYQPQHF. CDR3 bases: TGTGCCAGTAGTATAAGACAGGGGTATCAGCCCCAGCATTTT.

This sequence joins TRBV11-3 and TRBJ2-3; possible D gene TRBD1, 5 bases. There are 14 residues in the CDR3. The V gene's germline CDR1 is SGHNT and CDR2 YENEEA. V gave up 5 bases and J gave up 0 bases, with 9 bases separating them. Written as DNA, the CDR3 is TGTGCCAGCAGCCTACGACAGAGCACAGATACGCAGTATTTT. Protein product: CASSLRQSTDTQYF.

This chain connects TRBV5-1 to TRBJ1-1; no firm D call. CDR1 SGHRS and CDR2 YFSETQ come from the germline V gene. This CDR3 has 11 residues. The V gene lost 4 bases and the J gene lost 2 bases, with 3 bases spanning the gap. The CDR3 sequence is CASSQNTEAFF. CDR3 bases: TGCGCCAGCAGCCAAAACACTGAAGCTTTCTTT.

The CDR3 protein is CASSLGQGSETQYF. CDR3 nucleotide sequence: TGCGCCAGCAGCTTGGGACAGGGTTCAGAGACCCAGTACTTC. V gene TRBV5-1 combines with J gene TRBJ2-5, with 7 bases matching TRBD1. The CDR3 extends over 14 amino acids. Germline V gene sequence: CDR1 SGHRS, CDR2 YFSETQ. J was trimmed by 4 bases and V by 0 bases; bases with no gene match: 3.

The V and J genes are TRBV9 and TRBJ1-3; D gene unclear. The CDR3 contains 17 residues. V was pared by 4 bases and J by 0 bases, with 17 bases between. Germline assignment: CDR1 SGDLS and CDR2 YYNGEE. The CDR3 region is CASSPLSGLISGNTIYF. The CDR3 region has the DNA TGTGCCAGCAGCCCACTTAGCGGCCTCATCTCTGGAAACACCATATATTTT.

The gene calls are TRBV21-1 and TRBJ2-7; the tabulated D call, TRBD2, remains unverified against the DNA. TRBV21-1 is a listed pseudogene. The CDR3 spans 16 residues. The CDR3 coding sequence is TGTGCCAGCAGCAGTGGGTGGACTAGCGGCTCCTACGAGCAGTACTTC. Translated, it gives CASSSGWTSGSYEQYF.

This clone appeared once. For the CDR3, the DNA is TGTGCCAGCAGACCACGCTCAGGGGTTTTAAATTCACCCCTCCACTTT. Translated, it gives CASRPRSGVLNSPLHF. The rearrangement joins TRBV27 to TRBJ1-6, with D possibly being TRBD1 (6 bases). The CDR3 spans 16 residues. V lost 6 bases and J lost 7, with 19 bases in between. CDR1 is MNHEY, CDR2 SMNVEV, per germline (reference sequence).

Concerning this clone itself: One junction end disagrees with the germline gene, perhaps due to a read error. The chain couples TRBV18 to TRBJ2-6; D possibly corresponds to TRBD2 (5 bases). The CDR3 sequence is 14 residues long. Germline V gene sequence: CDR1 KGHSH, CDR2 LQKENI. The CDR3 is CASSPDSGANVLTF. The CDR3 DNA follows: TGTGCCAGCTCACCGGACTCTGGTGCCAACGTCCTGACTTTC.